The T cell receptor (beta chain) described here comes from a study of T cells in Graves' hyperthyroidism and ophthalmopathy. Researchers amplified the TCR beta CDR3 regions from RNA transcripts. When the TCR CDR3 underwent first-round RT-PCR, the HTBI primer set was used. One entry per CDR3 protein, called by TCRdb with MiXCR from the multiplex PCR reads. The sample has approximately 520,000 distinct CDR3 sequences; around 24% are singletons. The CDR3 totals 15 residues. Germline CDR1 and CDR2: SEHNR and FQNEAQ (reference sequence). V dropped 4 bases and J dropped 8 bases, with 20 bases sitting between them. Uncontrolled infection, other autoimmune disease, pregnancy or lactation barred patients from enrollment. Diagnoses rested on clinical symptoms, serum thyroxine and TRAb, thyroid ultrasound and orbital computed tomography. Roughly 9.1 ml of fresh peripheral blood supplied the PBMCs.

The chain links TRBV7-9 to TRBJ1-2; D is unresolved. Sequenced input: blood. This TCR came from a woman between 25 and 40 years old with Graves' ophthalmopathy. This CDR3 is CASSSGLRTVGGYTF. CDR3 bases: TGTGCCAGCAGCTCCGGCCTTCGGACCGTCGGGGGCTACACCTTC.